These T cell receptor beta chains were read from a single sample in a study of cytomegalovirus exposure and HLA in healthy donors. TCRdb keeps only in-frame clones here, not all; method: immunoSEQ multiplex PCR. The sample carries 150,000 to 200,000 clones, roughly four fifths recorded once. What was sequenced was PBMCs. Source of these receptors: a woman aged 18-29 years in good health and CMV-seronegative. Each CDR3 is given with its conserved first and last residue. D genes are given only for firm matches. Some rows mark clone size as missing; the rest say once, few, many or name a class of expanded clone.

TRBJ2-7	TRBV28	TRBD1	-	CASSLGDRIYYEQYF	TGTGCCAGCAGTCTCGGGGACAGGATCTACTACGAGCAGTACTTC
TRBJ2-3	TRBV7-2	TRBD2	few	CASSLTSGGYPSTDTQYF	TGTGCCAGCAGCCTCACTAGCGGGGGCTACCCCAGCACAGATACGCAGTATTTT
TRBJ2-7	TRBV30	-	-	CAWSEQNYEQYF	TGTGCCTGGAGTGAGCAGAACTACGAGCAGTACTTC
TRBJ2-5	TRBV6-5	-	few	CASSYMGIQETQYF	TGTGCCAGCAGTTACATGGGCATTCAAGAGACCCAGTACTTC
TRBJ1-1	TRBV27	-	-	CASIATHEGVPEAFF	TGTGCCAGCATCGCGACCCACGAGGGTGTGCCTGAAGCTTTCTTT
TRBJ2-1	TRBV27	-	once	CASSYIWRASSYNEQFF	TGTGCCAGCAGTTACATCTGGAGGGCCAGCTCCTACAATGAGCAGTTCTTC
TRBJ2-1	TRBV29-1	TRBD2	-	CSVGSGARELPYNEQFF	TGCAGCGTTGGGTCAGGCGCGCGGGAGCTCCCTTACAATGAGCAGTTCTTC
TRBJ2-5	TRBV18	TRBD1	-	CASSPGQGDETQYF	TGTGCCAGCTCACCAGGGCAGGGGGACGAGACCCAGTACTTC
TRBJ2-7	TRBV7-2	TRBD2	once	CASSSQAGALADEQYF	TGTGCCAGCAGCTCTCAAGCGGGAGCTCTAGCCGACGAGCAGTACTTC
TRBJ1-3	TRBV7-9	-	-	CASSFQYYSGNTIYF	TGTGCCAGCAGCTTTCAGTATTACTCTGGAAACACCATATATTTT
TRBJ2-2	TRBV27	TRBD1	-	CASSFRTGGGELFF	TGTGCCAGCAGTTTCCGGACAGGGGGCGGGGAGCTGTTTTTT
TRBJ2-2	TRBV6-1	-	-	CASTSTPNTGELFF	TGTGCCAGCACCTCGACACCGAACACCGGGGAGCTGTTTTTT
TRBJ2-3	TRBV9	-	-	CASSGRTDSTDTQYF	TGTGCCAGCAGCGGGAGGACAGACAGCACAGATACGCAGTATTTT
TRBJ1-6	TRBV7-7	TRBD1	-	CASSHPGGRRQGSPLHF	TGTGCCAGCAGTCATCCAGGGGGTCGGAGGCAGGGTTCACCCCTCCACTTT
TRBJ1-2	TRBV28	TRBD1	-	CASRTGQGSGYGYTF	TGTGCCAGCAGAACGGGACAGGGAAGTGGGTATGGCTACACCTTC
TRBJ2-7	TRBV19	-	-	CASSSAGSYEQYF	TGTGCCAGTAGTAGCGCAGGCTCCTACGAGCAGTACTTC
TRBJ2-2	TRBV25-1	-	-	CASSDQGFIAGELFF	TGTGCCAGCAGTGATCAGGGGTTCATAGCCGGGGAGCTGTTTTTT
TRBJ2-2	TRBV7-6	TRBD2	once	CASSLRLAENTGELFF	TGTGCCAGCAGCTTAAGACTAGCGGAGAACACCGGGGAGCTGTTTTTT
TRBJ1-3	TRBV6-1	-	-	CASSENPGTGNTIYF	TGTGCCAGCAGTGAAAACCCGGGAACGGGAAACACCATATATTTT
TRBJ2-2	TRBV5-4	-	few	CASSPTRITGELFF	TGTGCCAGCAGCCCTACTAGAATCACCGGGGAGCTGTTTTTT
TRBJ2-3	TRBV2	-	once	CASSDSTAYRGGDTQYF	TGTGCCAGCAGTGATTCGACGGCATACCGAGGTGGAGATACGCAGTATTTT
TRBJ1-1	TRBV7-2	-	-	CASRPASAMNTEAFF	TGTGCCAGCAGACCCGCGTCCGCAATGAACACTGAAGCTTTCTTT
TRBJ2-7	TRBV19	-	-	CASRARSSYEQYF	TGTGCCAGTAGGGCCAGGTCCTCCTACGAGCAGTACTTC
TRBJ2-1	TRBV5-1	TRBD2	-	CASSTRTSGGNNEQFF	TGCGCCAGCAGCACCCGAACTAGCGGGGGAAACAATGAGCAGTTCTTC
TRBJ1-4	TRBV29-1	-	-	CSVAGATNEKLFF	TGCAGCGTTGCAGGTGCAACTAATGAAAAACTGTTTTTT
TRBJ1-2	TRBV5-8	TRBD1	-	CASSDSVGRGTAPGYTF	TGTGCCAGCAGCGACTCGGTCGGCAGGGGGACTGCCCCTGGCTACACCTTC
TRBJ1-2	TRBV25-1	TRBD1	-	CASNPGQGPGYTF	TGTGCCAGCAACCCGGGACAGGGTCCTGGCTACACCTTC